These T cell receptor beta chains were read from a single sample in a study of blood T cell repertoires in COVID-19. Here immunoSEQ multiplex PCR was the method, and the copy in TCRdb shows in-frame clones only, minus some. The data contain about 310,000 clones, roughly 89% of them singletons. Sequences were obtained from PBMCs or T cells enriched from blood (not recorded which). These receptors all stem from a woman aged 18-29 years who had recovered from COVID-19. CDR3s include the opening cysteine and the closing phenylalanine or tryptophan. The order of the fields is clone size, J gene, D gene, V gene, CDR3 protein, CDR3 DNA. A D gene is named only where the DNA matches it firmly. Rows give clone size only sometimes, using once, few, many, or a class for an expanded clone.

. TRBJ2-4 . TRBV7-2 CASSSGWAKNIQYF TGTGCCAGCAGCTCCGGGTGGGCCAAAAACATTCAGTACTTC
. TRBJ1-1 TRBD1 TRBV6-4 CASSERGTGGTEAFF TGTGCCAGCAGTGAAAGAGGGACAGGGGGCACTGAAGCTTTCTTT
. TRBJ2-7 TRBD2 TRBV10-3 CAISESVAGGRYEQYF TGTGCCATCAGTGAGTCGGTAGCGGGGGGGCGTTACGAGCAGTACTTC
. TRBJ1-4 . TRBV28 CASSRRGADNEKLFF TGTGCCAGCAGCCGTCGGGGGGCCGACAATGAAAAACTGTTTTTT
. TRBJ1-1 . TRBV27 CASSLGTAAFF TGTGCCAGCAGTTTGGGCACGGCGGCTTTCTTT
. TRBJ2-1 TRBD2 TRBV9 CASSATSGTNEQFF TGTGCCAGCAGCGCGACTAGCGGGACCAATGAGCAGTTCTTC
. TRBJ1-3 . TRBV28 CASSYTRGSPGNTIYF TGTGCCAGCAGTTACACCAGGGGCTCCCCTGGAAACACCATATATTTT
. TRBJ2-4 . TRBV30 CAWRSRTAWSLAKNIQYF TGTGCCTGGAGGAGTCGGACAGCTTGGTCCTTAGCCAAAAACATTCAGTACTTC
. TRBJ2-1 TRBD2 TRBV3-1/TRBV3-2 CASSQPGLARDEQFF TGTGCCAGCAGCCAACCGGGACTAGCGAGAGATGAGCAGTTCTTC
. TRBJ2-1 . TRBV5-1 CASSLQSRINEQFF TGCGCCAGCAGCTTGCAAAGCAGGATCAATGAGCAGTTCTTC
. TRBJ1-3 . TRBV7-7 CASSTGGGNTIYF TGTGCCAGCAGTACAGGCGGCGGAAACACCATATATTTT
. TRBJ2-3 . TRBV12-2 CASRLANRQGRDTQYF TGTGCAAGTCGCTTAGCCAACCGACAGGGGAGGGATACGCAGTATTTT
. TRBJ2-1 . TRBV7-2 CASSLELLSYNEQFF TGTGCCAGCAGCTTAGAACTCCTCTCCTACAATGAGCAGTTCTTC
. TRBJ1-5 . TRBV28 CASSFLGHRSQPQHF TGTGCCAGCAGTTTCCTCGGACACCGTAGCCAGCCCCAGCATTTT
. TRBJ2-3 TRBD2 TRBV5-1 CASSLYGRASTDTQYF TGCGCCAGCAGCTTGTACGGGAGGGCCTCTACAGATACGCAGTATTTT
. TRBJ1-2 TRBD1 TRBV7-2 CASSPTLDRGTYGYTF TGTGCCAGCAGCCCAACCCTGGACAGGGGGACCTATGGCTACACCTTC
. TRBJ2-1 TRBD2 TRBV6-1 CASSEPGLGLDEQFF TGTGCCAGCAGTGAGCCGGGACTAGGTCTGGATGAGCAGTTCTTC
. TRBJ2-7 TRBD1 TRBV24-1 CATSRDSPYEQYF TGTGCCACCAGTAGGGACAGCCCCTACGAGCAGTACTTC
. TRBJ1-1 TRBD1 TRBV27 CASSRTGIARAFF TGTGCCAGCAGTCGGACAGGGATCGCTCGAGCTTTCTTT
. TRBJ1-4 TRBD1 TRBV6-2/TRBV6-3 CASSYGTAINEKLFF TGTGCCAGCAGTTACGGGACAGCTATTAATGAAAAACTGTTTTTT
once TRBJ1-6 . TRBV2 CASRSWTASNSPLHF TGTGCCAGCCGATCTTGGACAGCGAGTAATTCACCCCTCCACTTT
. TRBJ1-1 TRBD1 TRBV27 CASRPETGIDTEAFF TGTGCCAGCAGGCCAGAGACAGGGATCGACACTGAAGCTTTCTTT
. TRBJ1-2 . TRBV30 CAWSVAQGGGYTF TGTGCCTGGAGTGTGGCACAGGGCGGTGGCTACACCTTC
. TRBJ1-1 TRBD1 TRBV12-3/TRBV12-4 CASSLDRGTEAFF TGTGCCAGCAGTTTAGACAGGGGGACTGAAGCTTTCTTT
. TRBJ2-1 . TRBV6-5 CASRIFETPNRQFF TGTGCCAGCAGGATATTCGAAACCCCTAACAGGCAGTTCTTC
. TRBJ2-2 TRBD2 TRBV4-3 CASSVLAGGRGTGELFF TGCGCCAGCAGCGTCTTAGCGGGAGGGCGCGGCACCGGGGAGCTGTTTTTT
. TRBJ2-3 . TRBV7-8 CASSMSREWGTQYF TGTGCCAGCAGTATGTCCCGGGAATGGGGTACGCAGTATTTT
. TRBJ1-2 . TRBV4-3 CASSQDRGESAGYTF TGCGCCAGCAGCCAAGATCGGGGGGAGTCCGCTGGCTACACCTTC
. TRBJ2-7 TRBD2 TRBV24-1 CATSDLRAGGLREQYF TGTGCCACCAGTGATTTGCGAGCGGGAGGTTTGAGGGAGCAGTACTTC
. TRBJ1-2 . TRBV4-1 CASSQETGYYGYTF TGCGCCAGCAGCCAGGAGACAGGTTACTATGGCTACACCTTC
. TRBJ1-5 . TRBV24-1 CATSDASNQPQHF TGTGCCACCAGTGATGCGAGCAATCAGCCCCAGCATTTT
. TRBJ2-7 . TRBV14 CASSWALTAYEQYF TGTGCCAGCAGCTGGGCACTCACGGCCTACGAGCAGTACTTC
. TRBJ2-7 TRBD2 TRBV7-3 CASSPNGGGSYEQYF TGTGCCAGCAGCCCCAACGGCGGGGGCTCCTACGAGCAGTACTTC
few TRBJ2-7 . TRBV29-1 CSGALGSYEQYF TGCAGCGGGGCCTTGGGCTCCTACGAGCAGTACTTC
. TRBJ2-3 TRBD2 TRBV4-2 CASSHQNGLAGFTDTQYF TGTGCCAGCAGCCACCAAAATGGACTAGCGGGGTTCACAGATACGCAGTATTTT
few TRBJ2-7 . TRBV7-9 CASSLEVGTPYEQYF TGTGCCAGCAGCTTAGAGGTAGGGACACCCTACGAGCAGTACTTC
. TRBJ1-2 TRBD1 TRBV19 CASSISRGRSNYGYTF TGTGCCAGTAGTATATCAAGGGGGCGATCTAACTATGGCTACACCTTC
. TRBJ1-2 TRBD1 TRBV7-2 CASSPRQGSGYGYTF TGTGCCAGCAGCCCAAGACAGGGGTCAGGGTATGGCTACACCTTC
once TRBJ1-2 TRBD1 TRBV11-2 CASSFLRTGPNYGYTF TGTGCCAGCAGCTTTTTACGGACAGGACCCAACTATGGCTACACCTTC
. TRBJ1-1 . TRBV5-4 CASRLVGADTEAFF TGTGCCAGCAGATTAGTAGGGGCGGACACTGAAGCTTTCTTT
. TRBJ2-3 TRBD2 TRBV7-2 CASSPGTSGTLGPDTQYF TGTGCCAGCAGCCCCGGGACTAGCGGGACCCTCGGCCCAGATACGCAGTATTTT
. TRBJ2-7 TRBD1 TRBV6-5 CASSRIDRVGEQYF TGTGCCAGCAGTCGAATAGACAGGGTCGGCGAGCAGTACTTC
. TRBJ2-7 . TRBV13 CASSLLSTGNEQYF TGTGCCAGCAGCTTACTTAGTACAGGGAACGAGCAGTACTTC
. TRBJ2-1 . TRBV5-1 CASSLVAARGGYNEQFF TGCGCCAGCAGCTTGGTGGCGGCCCGAGGGGGCTACAATGAGCAGTTCTTC
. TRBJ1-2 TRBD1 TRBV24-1 CATSDSGQGTNYGYTF TGTGCCACCAGTGATTCGGGACAGGGAACTAACTATGGCTACACCTTC
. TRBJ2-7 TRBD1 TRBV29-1 CSVRWDSHEQYF TGCAGCGTTCGTTGGGACAGCCACGAGCAGTACTTC
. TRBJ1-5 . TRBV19 CASNAIDNQPQHF TGTGCCAGTAATGCGATTGACAATCAGCCCCAGCATTTT
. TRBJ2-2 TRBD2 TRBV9 CASRAGTSHTGELFF TGTGCCAGCAGAGCCGGGACTAGTCACACCGGGGAGCTGTTTTTT
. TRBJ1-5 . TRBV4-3 CASSQDGGGGNQPQHF TGCGCCAGCAGCCAAGACGGAGGGGGGGGCAATCAGCCCCAGCATTTT
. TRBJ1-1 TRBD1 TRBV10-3 CAISETAGQSDTEAFF TGTGCCATCAGTGAAACGGCGGGACAGTCGGACACTGAAGCTTTCTTT
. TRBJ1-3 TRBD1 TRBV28 CASAKHRGLNTIYF TGTGCCAGCGCAAAACACAGGGGTCTAAACACCATATATTTT
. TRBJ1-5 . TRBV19 CASSIVMFGDQPQHF TGTGCCAGTAGTATTGTTATGTTCGGGGATCAGCCCCAGCATTTT
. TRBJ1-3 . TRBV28 CASSFPGHLSGNTIYF TGTGCCAGCAGTTTCCCGGGACACCTCTCTGGAAACACCATATATTTT
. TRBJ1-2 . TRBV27 CASSPMGGWGYTF TGTGCCAGCAGTCCGATGGGGGGGTGGGGCTACACCTTC
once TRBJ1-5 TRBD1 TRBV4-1 CASSQVGGQGTSQPQHF TGCGCCAGCAGCCAAGTCGGAGGACAGGGGACCAGTCAGCCCCAGCATTTT